The 2 T cell receptor beta chains listed next were all sequenced from one sample in a study of T cell clones after liver transplantation (dated by TCRdb to between 2017 and 2020). The time point label corresponds to: pre-transplant. Preparation of the library involved the immunoSEQ multiplex PCR assay. TCRdb limited this immuneACCESS table to in-frame rearrangements with V and J called. A share of clones is missing; checked studies link under half to unresolved V genes, and the rest is unexplained. The sample data list about 6,100 clones, and more than 65% of these were observed just once. The top ten hold 35% to 40% of the sample. The starting material was CD8+ T cells from blood, obtained before liver transplant. These receptors all come from a human donor who received a liver transplant.

This rearrangement joins TRBV5-5 to TRBJ2-3, with D hard to call. There are 16 residues in the CDR3. Germline assignment: CDR1 SGHKS and CDR2 YYEKEE (reference sequence). Trimming left V 2 bases short and J 0 bases short, with 13 bases between. In DNA form, the CDR3 reads TGTGCCAGCAGCTTATTCTCCGCCGCGAGCACAGATACGCAGTATTTT. Protein: CASSLFSAASTDTQYF. Using reference TRBV5-5 and TRBJ2-3 for the parts outside the CDR3, the full variable domain is DAGVTQSPTHLIKTRGQQVTLRCSPISGHKSVSWYQQVLGQGPQFIFQYYEKEERGRGNFPDRFSARQFPNYSSELNVNALLLGDSALYLCASSLFSAASTDTQYFGPGTRLTVL.

This clone is large within its sample. The chain employs TRBV6-1 and TRBJ1-2; 7 bases map to TRBD1. V shed 2 bases, J shed 0 bases, and the junction held 3 bases outside the gene matches. This CDR3 has 15 residues. Germline assignment: CDR1 MNHNS and CDR2 SASEGT. The CDR3 here is CASSETGATNYGYTF. For the CDR3, the DNA is TGTGCCAGCAGTGAAACAGGGGCGACTAACTATGGCTACACCTTC.